This entry concerns a single TCR beta chain. This sample was included in a study of CD8 T cells in Susac syndrome. Random hexamers served to reverse transcribe roughly 0.5 to 1 ug RNA. MiXCR was run by TCRdb on the immunoSEQ multiplex PCR reads, yielding one entry per CDR3 protein. The data contain 400,000 to 550,000 distinct CDR3 sequences, about 85% of them singletons. This CDR3 spans 12 amino acids. Germline V lookup: CDR1 KGHSH, CDR2 LQKENI. The ends were cut back, 6 bases at V and 7 bases at J, with 12 bases in the middle. The chain recombines TRBV18 with TRBJ1-1; no definite D call. Source material: CD8+ T cells from PBMCs. This clonotype originated in a human donor with multiple sclerosis. CDR3 bases: TGTGCCAGCTCTCCTATTCGATTTGAAGCTTTCTTT. Its protein is CASSPIRFEAFF.